This passage covers 4 T cell receptor beta chains from one sample sequenced in a study of T cells after yellow fever vaccination (dated by TCRdb to the late 2010s). Sample treatment or condition, as interpreted from the label and publication: live attenuated yellow fever vaccine strain. The library was prepared using 5' RACE. Instrument used: Illumina HiSeq 2500. TCRdb reprocessing: public reads trimmed at Q25 with fastp, clones called with MiXCR, in-frame beta chains kept. One record per CDR3 amino acid sequence lists the most common genes and DNA. In all, the sample holds some 320,000 distinct CDR3 sequences, and approximately 9% of those were seen once. Together, the top ten hold about a sixth of the sample. This specimen consisted of PBMCs, obtained on the day of the first yellow fever vaccination. These receptor sequences come from a man aged 18-30 years who received the YFV17D yellow fever vaccine.

This clonotype was counted a few times. The chain links TRBV7-2 to TRBJ1-2; no firm D call. CDR1 is SGHTA and CDR2 is FQGNSA in the germline V gene. The ends were cut back, 4 bases at V and 3 bases at J, with 21 bases in the middle. This CDR3 has 17 residues. The CDR3 reads CASSYQTGPAFYYGYTF. CDR3 bases: TGTGCCAGCAGCTACCAGACCGGTCCCGCTTTCTACTATGGCTACACCTTC.

The chain has TRBV5-1 and TRBJ2-3; D perhaps matches TRBD1 (6 bases). The CDR3 runs 14 residues. The germline gives CDR1 SGHRS, CDR2 YFSETQ. With 2 bases removed from V and 5 bases from J, the gap between germline ends came to 12 bases. The CDR3 region is CASSFPNREDTQYF. The CDR3 nucleotides are TGCGCCAGCAGCTTCCCCAACAGGGAAGATACGCAGTATTTT.

This rearrangement joins TRBV25-1 to TRBJ1-3; D is uncertain. V lost 5 bases, J lost 3 bases, and 5 bases lay in between. The CDR3 covers 12 residues. CDR1 and CDR2 (germline): MGHDK, SYGVNS. CDR3 loop: CASSKVGNTIYF. The CDR3 DNA follows: TGTGCCAGCAGTAAGGTTGGAAACACCATATATTTT.

This clonotype was found a few times. The chain has TRBV10-3 and TRBJ2-1; perhaps TRBD1 as D (6 bases). V gave up 2 bases and J gave up 11 bases, with 19 bases separating them. Germline CDR1 and CDR2: ENHRY and SYGVKD. The CDR3 has 15 amino acids. The CDR3 DNA reads as TGTGCCATCAGTGAGCCGGAGTCCCAGGGGTATAAGCAGTTCTTC. Its protein is CAISEPESQGYKQFF.